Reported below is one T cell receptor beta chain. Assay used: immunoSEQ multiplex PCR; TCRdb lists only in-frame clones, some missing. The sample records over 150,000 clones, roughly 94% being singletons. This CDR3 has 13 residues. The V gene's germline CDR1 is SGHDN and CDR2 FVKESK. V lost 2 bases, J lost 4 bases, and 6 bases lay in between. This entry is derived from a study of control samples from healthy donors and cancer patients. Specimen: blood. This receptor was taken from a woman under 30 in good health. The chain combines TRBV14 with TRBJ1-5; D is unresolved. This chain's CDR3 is CASSQWGNQPQHF. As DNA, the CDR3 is TGTGCCAGCAGCCAATGGGGAAATCAGCCCCAGCATTTT. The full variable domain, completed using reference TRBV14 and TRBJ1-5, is EAGVTQFPSHSVIEKGQTVTLRCDPISGHDNLYWYRRVMGKEIKFLLHFVKESKQDESGMPNNRFLAERTGGTYSTLKVQPAELEDSGVYFCASSQWGNQPQHFGDGTRLSIL.